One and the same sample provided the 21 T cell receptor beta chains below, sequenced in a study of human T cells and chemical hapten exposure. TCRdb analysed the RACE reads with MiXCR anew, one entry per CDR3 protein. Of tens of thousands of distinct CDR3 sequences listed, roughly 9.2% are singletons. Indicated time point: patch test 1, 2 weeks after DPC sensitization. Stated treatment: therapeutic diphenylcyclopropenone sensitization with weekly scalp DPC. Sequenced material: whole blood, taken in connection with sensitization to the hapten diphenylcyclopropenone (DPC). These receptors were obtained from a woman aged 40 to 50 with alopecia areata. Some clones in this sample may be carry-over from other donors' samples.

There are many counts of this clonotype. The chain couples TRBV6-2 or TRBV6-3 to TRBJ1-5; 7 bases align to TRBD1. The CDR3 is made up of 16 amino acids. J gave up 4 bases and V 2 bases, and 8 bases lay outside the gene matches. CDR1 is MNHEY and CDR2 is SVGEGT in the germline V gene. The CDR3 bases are TGTGCCAGCAGTTACCGCAGGACAGGACGTAATCAGCCCCAGCATTTT. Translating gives CASSYRRTGRNQPQHF.

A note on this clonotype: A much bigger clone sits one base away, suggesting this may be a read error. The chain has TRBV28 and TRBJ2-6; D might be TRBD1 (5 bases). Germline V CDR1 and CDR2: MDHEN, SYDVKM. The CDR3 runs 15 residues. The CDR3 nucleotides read TGTGCCAGCAGTTTAGAAGGGGCTGGGGCCGACGTCCTGACTTTC. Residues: CASSLEGAGADVLTF.

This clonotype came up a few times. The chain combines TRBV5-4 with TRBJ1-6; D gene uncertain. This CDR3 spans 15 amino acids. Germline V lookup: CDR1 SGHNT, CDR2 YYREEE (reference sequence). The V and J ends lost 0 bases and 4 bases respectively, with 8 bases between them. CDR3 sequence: CASSLGGGYNSPLHF. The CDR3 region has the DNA TGTGCCAGCAGCTTGGGTGGTGGGTATAATTCACCCCTCCACTTT.

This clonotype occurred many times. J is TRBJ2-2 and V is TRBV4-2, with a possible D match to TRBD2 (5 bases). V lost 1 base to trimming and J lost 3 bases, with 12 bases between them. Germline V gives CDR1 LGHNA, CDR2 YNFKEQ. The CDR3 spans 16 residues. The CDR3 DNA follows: TGTGCCAGCAGCCAAGTAGGAGGTTGGGACACCGGGGAGCTGTTTTTT. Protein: CASSQVGGWDTGELFF.

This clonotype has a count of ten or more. CDR3 bases: TGCAGCCTGGGATTGGGAGAAAAACTGTTTTTT. Translated, it gives CSLGLGEKLFF. V is TRBV20-1 and J is TRBJ1-4; no definite D call. There are 11 residues in the CDR3. In germline, CDR1 is DFQATT, CDR2 SNEGSKA (reference sequence).

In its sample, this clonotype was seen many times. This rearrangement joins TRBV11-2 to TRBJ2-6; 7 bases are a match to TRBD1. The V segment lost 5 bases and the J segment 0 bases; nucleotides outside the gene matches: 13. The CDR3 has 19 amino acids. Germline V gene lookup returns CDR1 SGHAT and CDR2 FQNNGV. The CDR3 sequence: CASSHGWRTGGSGANVLTF. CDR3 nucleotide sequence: TGTGCCAGCAGCCATGGTTGGCGGACAGGTGGCTCTGGGGCCAACGTCCTGACTTTC. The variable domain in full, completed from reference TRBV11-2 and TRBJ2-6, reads EAGVAQSPRYKIIEKRQSVAFWCNPISGHATLYWYQQILGQGPKLLIQFQNNGVVDDSQLPKDRFSAERLKGVDSTLKIQPAKLEDSAVYLCASSHGWRTGGSGANVLTFGAGSRLTVL.

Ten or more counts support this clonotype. CDR3 sequence (DNA): TGTGCCAGCAGATACGGACAGGGAGGTAATTCACCCCTCCACTTT. Translating it yields CASRYGQGGNSPLHF. The chain combines TRBV12-3 or TRBV12-4 with TRBJ1-6, with 8 bases fitting TRBD1. This CDR3 is 15 amino acids long. V shed 6 bases, J shed 6 bases, and the junction held 7 bases outside the gene matches.

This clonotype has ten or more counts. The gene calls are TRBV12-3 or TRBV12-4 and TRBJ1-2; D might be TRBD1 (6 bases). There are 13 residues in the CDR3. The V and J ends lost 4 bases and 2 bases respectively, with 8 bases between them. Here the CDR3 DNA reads TGTGCCAGCAGTTCCGACAGGAACTATGGCTACACCTTC. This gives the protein CASSSDRNYGYTF.

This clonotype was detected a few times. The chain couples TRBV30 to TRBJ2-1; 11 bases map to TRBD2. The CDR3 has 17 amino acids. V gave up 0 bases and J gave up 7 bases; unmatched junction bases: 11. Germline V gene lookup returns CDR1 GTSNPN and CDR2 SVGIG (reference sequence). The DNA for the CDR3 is TGTGCCTGGAGTGTACGCTGGGCTAGCGGGGGGTTGAATGAGCAGTTCTTC. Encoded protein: CAWSVRWASGGLNEQFF.

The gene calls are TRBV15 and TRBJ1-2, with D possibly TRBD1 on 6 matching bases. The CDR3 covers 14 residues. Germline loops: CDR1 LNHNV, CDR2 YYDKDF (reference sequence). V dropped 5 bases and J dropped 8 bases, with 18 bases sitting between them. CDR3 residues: CATSSEGVWLGYTF. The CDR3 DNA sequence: TGTGCCACCAGCTCGGAGGGGGTATGGCTCGGCTACACCTTC.

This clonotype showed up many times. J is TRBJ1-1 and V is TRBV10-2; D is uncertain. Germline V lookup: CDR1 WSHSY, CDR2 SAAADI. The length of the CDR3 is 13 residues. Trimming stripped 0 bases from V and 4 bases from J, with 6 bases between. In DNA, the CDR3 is TGCGCCAGCAGTGAGTCGGTAACCACTGAAGCTTTCTTT. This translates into CASSESVTTEAFF.

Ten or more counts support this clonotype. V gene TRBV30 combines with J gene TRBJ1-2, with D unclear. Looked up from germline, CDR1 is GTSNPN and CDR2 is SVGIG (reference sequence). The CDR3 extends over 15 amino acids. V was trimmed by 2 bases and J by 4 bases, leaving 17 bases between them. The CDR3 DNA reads TGTGCCTGGAGTCCCACTCGACTGGTTACCTATGGCTACACCTTC. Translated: CAWSPTRLVTYGYTF.

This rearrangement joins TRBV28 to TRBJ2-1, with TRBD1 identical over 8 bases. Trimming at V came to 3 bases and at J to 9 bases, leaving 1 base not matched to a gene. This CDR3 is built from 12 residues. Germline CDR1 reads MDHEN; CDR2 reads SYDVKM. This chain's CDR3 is CASSFGQGEQFF. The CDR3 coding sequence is TGTGCCAGCAGTTTTGGACAGGGTGAGCAGTTCTTC.

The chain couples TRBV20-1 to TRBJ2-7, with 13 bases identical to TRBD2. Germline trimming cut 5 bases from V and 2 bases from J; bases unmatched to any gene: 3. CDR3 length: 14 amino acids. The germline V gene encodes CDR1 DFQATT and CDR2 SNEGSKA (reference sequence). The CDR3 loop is CSAPGTSGTYEQYF. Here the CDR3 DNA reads TGCAGTGCTCCCGGGACTAGCGGGACCTACGAGCAGTACTTC.

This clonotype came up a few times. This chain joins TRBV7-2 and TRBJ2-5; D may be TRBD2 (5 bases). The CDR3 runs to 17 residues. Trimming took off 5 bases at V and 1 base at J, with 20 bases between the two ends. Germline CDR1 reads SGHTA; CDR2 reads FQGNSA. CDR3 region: CASSKAAVRGLQETQYF. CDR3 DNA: TGTGCCAGCAGCAAAGCGGCGGTACGGGGTCTCCAAGAGACCCAGTACTTC.

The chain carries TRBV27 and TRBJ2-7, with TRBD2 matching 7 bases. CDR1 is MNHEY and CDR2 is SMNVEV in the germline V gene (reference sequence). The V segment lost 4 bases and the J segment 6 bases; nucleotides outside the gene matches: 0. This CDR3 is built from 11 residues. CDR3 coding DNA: TGTGCCAGCAGTTCGGGGGGCGAGCAGTACTTC. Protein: CASSSGGEQYF.

Written as DNA, the CDR3 is TGTGCCAGCTCCACTCTCTCCTACGAGCAGTACTTC. Residues: CASSTLSYEQYF. The chain is built from TRBV5-6 and TRBJ2-7; D unresolved. With 7 bases removed from V and 0 bases from J, the gap between germline ends came to 8 bases. Germline values: CDR1 SGHDT, CDR2 YYEEEE. There are 12 residues in the CDR3.

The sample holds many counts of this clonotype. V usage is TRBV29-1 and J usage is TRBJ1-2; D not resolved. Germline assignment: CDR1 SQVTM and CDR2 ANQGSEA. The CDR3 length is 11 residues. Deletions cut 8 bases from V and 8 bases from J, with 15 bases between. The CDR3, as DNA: TGCAGCATTTCCTGGGCGGGAGGCTACACCTTC. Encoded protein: CSISWAGGYTF.

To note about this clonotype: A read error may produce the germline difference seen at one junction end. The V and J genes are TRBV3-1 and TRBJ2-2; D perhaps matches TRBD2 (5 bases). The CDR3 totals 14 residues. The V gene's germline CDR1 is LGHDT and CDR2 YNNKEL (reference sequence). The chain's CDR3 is CASSHREGTGELFF. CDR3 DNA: TGTGCCAGCAGCCACCGGGAAGGTACCGGGGAGTTGTTTTTT.

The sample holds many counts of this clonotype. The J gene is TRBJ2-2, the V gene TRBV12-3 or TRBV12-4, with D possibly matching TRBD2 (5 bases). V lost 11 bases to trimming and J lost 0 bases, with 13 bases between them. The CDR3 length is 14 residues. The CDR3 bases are TGTGCCCCACACGGGCGGGCGAACACCGGGGAGCTGTTTTTT. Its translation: CAPHGRANTGELFF.

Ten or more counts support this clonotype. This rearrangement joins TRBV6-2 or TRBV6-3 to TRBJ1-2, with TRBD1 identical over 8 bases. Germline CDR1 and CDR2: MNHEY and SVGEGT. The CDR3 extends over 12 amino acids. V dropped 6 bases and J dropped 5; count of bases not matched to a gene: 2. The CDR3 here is CASRGQEYGYTF. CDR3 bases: TGTGCCAGCAGGGGACAGGAATATGGCTACACCTTC.